One sample yielded the 23 T cell receptor beta chains listed below, sequenced in a study of T cells in Graves' hyperthyroidism and ophthalmopathy. Template material for amplifying TCR beta CDR3 regions consisted of RNA transcripts. With the HTBI primer set, the TCR CDR3 went through a first round of RT-PCR. From the multiplex PCR reads, TCRdb called clonotypes with MiXCR, one entry per CDR3 protein. The table lists 300,000 to 400,000 distinct CDR3 sequences, roughly 23% of them singletons. The sequenced material came from blood. The receptors here all came from a woman between 45 and 60 years old with Graves' hyperthyroidism.

This sequence joins TRBV7-8 and TRBJ2-3; a possible D gene is TRBD1 (5 bases). V shed 6 bases and J shed 3 bases, with 13 bases lying between them. Germline V gene sequence: CDR1 SGHVS, CDR2 FQNEAQ. The CDR3 runs to 14 residues. The CDR3 nucleotides are TGTGCCAGCAGGGAACAGGTCTGGACAGATACGCAGTATTTT. Translation gives CASREQVWTDTQYF.

The chain recombines TRBV9 with TRBJ1-2; no firm D call. V shed 0 bases and J shed 4 bases, with 7 bases lying between them. CDR1 is SGDLS, CDR2 YYNGEE, per germline. This CDR3 comprises 13 residues. The CDR3 here is CASSVGSGYGYTF. CDR3 nucleotide sequence: TGTGCCAGCAGCGTAGGGTCAGGCTATGGCTACACCTTC.

The chain has TRBV30 and TRBJ1-4, with D possibly matching TRBD1 (6 bases). This CDR3 comprises 14 residues. The germline V and J ends were trimmed by 2 bases and 4 bases, with 11 bases remaining between them. Germline V lookup: CDR1 GTSNPN, CDR2 SVGIG (reference sequence). The CDR3 loop is CAWSSGQINEKLFF. The CDR3 DNA reads TGTGCCTGGAGTTCGGGACAAATTAATGAAAAACTGTTTTTT.

This clonotype has a count of ten or more. The V call is TRBV28, the J call TRBJ1-5, with unresolved D. The germline V gene encodes CDR1 MDHEN and CDR2 SYDVKM. V was pared by 2 bases and J by 2 bases, with 10 bases between. The CDR3 runs 15 residues. CDR3 in DNA: TGTGCCAGCAGTTTAAGGCAGGCGGGCAATCAGCCCCAGCATTTT. Its translation: CASSLRQAGNQPQHF. The whole variable domain, filled in from reference TRBV28 and TRBJ1-5, reads DVKVTQSSRYLVKRTGEKVFLECVQDMDHENMFWYRQDPGLGLRLIYFSYDVKMKEKGDIPEGYSVSREKKERFSLILESASTNQTSMYLCASSLRQAGNQPQHFGDGTRLSIL.

This clonotype was counted at least ten times. The chain combines TRBV6-1 with TRBJ1-2, with 9 bases matching TRBD1. The CDR3 consists of 13 residues. J was trimmed by 7 bases and V by 8 bases; bases with no gene match: 8. Germline V gene sequence: CDR1 MNHNS, CDR2 SASEGT. Here the CDR3 DNA reads TGTGCCAGCGTGGGACAGGGAACGAGTGGCTACACCTTC. Translated, it gives CASVGQGTSGYTF.

With respect to this clonotype: The junction departs from the called germline gene at one end, perhaps through a read error. The chain uses TRBV7-2 and TRBJ2-7; D perhaps matches TRBD2 (5 bases). Germline CDR1 SGHTA, CDR2 FQGNSA. The CDR3 is 14 amino acids. The CDR3 here is CASSREAADYEQYF. DNA of the CDR3: TGCGCCAGCAGCCGAGAAGCGGCGGACTACGAGCAGTACTTC.

This clonotype was seen at least ten times. This chain links TRBV29-1 with TRBJ1-2; no reliable D call. The CDR3 has 12 residues. CDR1 is SQVTM and CDR2 is ANQGSEA in the germline V gene. Trimming shortened V by 3 bases and J by 4 bases, and 9 bases separated the two germline ends. CDR3 residues: CSVDAGGYGYTF. In DNA form, the CDR3 reads TGCAGCGTTGATGCGGGAGGCTATGGCTACACCTTC.

This clonotype was recorded a few times. The chain joins TRBV14 to TRBJ2-3; 10 bases agree with TRBD2. Germline V gives CDR1 SGHDN, CDR2 FVKESK. CDR3 size: 15 residues. V gave up 5 bases and J gave up 10 bases; unmatched junction bases: 12. The CDR3 protein is CASSVLAGEVDAQYF. CDR3 sequence (DNA): TGTGCCAGCAGCGTTCTAGCGGGAGAGGTGGATGCGCAGTATTTT.

V and J are TRBV2 and TRBJ2-2, with TRBD1 matching 10 bases. This CDR3 comprises 16 residues. Trimming cost V 7 bases and J 2 bases; bases outside gene matches: 7. Germline CDR1 and CDR2: SNHLY and FYNNEI. This chain's CDR3 is CASKEGTGENTGELFF. The CDR3 DNA is TGTGCCAGCAAGGAAGGGACAGGGGAAAACACCGGGGAGCTGTTTTTT.

The V gene is TRBV18, the J gene TRBJ1-2; D is undetermined. The CDR3 runs 13 residues. Per germline, CDR1 KGHSH and CDR2 LQKENI. Trimming took 3 bases from V and 10 from J, leaving 15 bases between them. Here the CDR3 DNA reads TGTGCCAGCTCACCGCGGACGGCTAGTTCCTACACCTTC. It specifies CASSPRTASSYTF. Full variable domain (remainder filled in from reference TRBV18 and TRBJ1-2): NAGVMQNPRHLVRRRGQEARLRCSPMKGHSHVYWYRQLPEEGLKFMVYLQKENIIDESGMPKERFSAEFPKEGPSILRIQQVVRGDSAAYFCASSPRTASSYTFGSGTRLTVV.

This clonotype was observed a handful of times. V is TRBV29-1 and J is TRBJ1-3, with D unresolved. The germline gives CDR1 SQVTM, CDR2 ANQGSEA. V lost 2 bases, J lost 0 bases, and 5 bases lay in between. The CDR3 loop spans 13 amino acids. The CDR3 DNA reads as TGCAGCGTTGAATCATTCTCTGGAAACACCATATATTTT. Protein sequence: CSVESFSGNTIYF.

There are many counts of this clonotype. The rearrangement joins TRBV6-1 to TRBJ2-3; no clear D gene. This CDR3 has 19 residues. The germline V and J ends were trimmed by 7 bases and 0 bases, with 26 bases remaining between them. In germline, CDR1 is MNHNS, CDR2 SASEGT. The DNA for the CDR3 is TGTGCCAGCATAGGCCGACGGAGCAGGTTGGGATCTAGCACAGATACGCAGTATTTT. The encoded protein is CASIGRRSRLGSSTDTQYF.

This clonotype was seen ten or more times. CDR3 bases: TGTGCCAGCGGACCCGGTGGAGATACGCAGTATTTT. As protein: CASGPGGDTQYF. The chain is built from TRBV7-8 and TRBJ2-3; D not certain. This CDR3 has 12 amino acids. With 8 bases removed from V and 5 bases from J, the gap between germline ends came to 11 bases. Germline V gene lookup returns CDR1 SGHVS and CDR2 FQNEAQ. The complete variable domain, with remaining parts taken from reference TRBV7-8 and TRBJ2-3, reads GAGVSQSPRYKVAKRGQDVALRCDPISGHVSLFWYQQALGQGPEFLTYFQNEAQLDKSGLPSDRFFAERPEGSVSTLKIQRTQQEDSAVYLCASGPGGDTQYFGPGTRLTVL.

This clonotype was detected only a few times. The chain recombines TRBV5-1 with TRBJ1-1; 7 bases are shared with TRBD1. In germline, CDR1 is SGHRS, CDR2 YFSETQ. Losses at the gene ends were 4 bases for V and 6 bases for J; bases not matched to a gene: 15. The CDR3 runs to 16 residues. The CDR3 coding sequence is TGCGCCAGCAGCAGGAGCCCAGGGGGTGTACTCTCTGAAGCTTTCTTT. It translates to CASSRSPGGVLSEAFF.

This clonotype was detected a few times. The chain has TRBV11-3 and TRBJ2-1; the D gene is possibly TRBD1 (6 bases). The CDR3 has 13 residues. Germline CDR1 is SGHNT and CDR2 is YENEEA. V was trimmed by 7 bases and J by 3 bases, leaving 10 bases between them. The CDR3 bases are TGTGCCAGCATTCACAGGGACTACAATGAGCAGTTCTTC. Amino acids: CASIHRDYNEQFF.

This clonotype was counted many times. The chain combines TRBV20-1 with TRBJ2-7; 9 bases align to TRBD2. Unmatched junction bases numbered 10, after V lost 3 bases and J lost 4 bases. From germline, CDR1 is DFQATT and CDR2 SNEGSKA (reference sequence). The CDR3 is 15 residues long. This CDR3 reads CSARKTSGNTYEQYF. Here the CDR3 DNA reads TGCAGTGCTAGGAAGACTAGCGGAAATACATACGAGCAGTACTTC.

In its sample, this clonotype was seen many times. The V call is TRBV5-1, the J call TRBJ2-7, with TRBD2 identical over 14 bases. The CDR3 runs to 18 residues. J gave up 0 bases and V 4 bases, and 9 bases lay outside the gene matches. The germline gives CDR1 SGHRS, CDR2 YFSETQ. The DNA of the CDR3 is TGCGCCAGCAGCCCTTTCGGGACTAGCGGGGGAAGCTCCTACGAGCAGTACTTC. Residues: CASSPFGTSGGSSYEQYF.

The chain carries TRBV7-2 and TRBJ2-1; TRBD2 aligns across 12 bases. J gave up 1 base and V 8 bases, and 9 bases lay outside the gene matches. The germline CDR1 and CDR2 sequences are SGHTA and FQGNSA. The CDR3 runs 17 residues. The chain's CDR3 is CASLRTSGTFSYNEQFF. The DNA for the CDR3 is TGTGCCAGCTTAAGGACTAGCGGGACCTTTTCCTACAATGAGCAGTTCTTC.

Notes on this clonotype: This CDR3 is missing its conserved last phenylalanine or tryptophan, likely due to a read error. The rearrangement joins TRBV7-8 to TRBJ1-3; D perhaps matches TRBD1 (6 bases). CDR1 and CDR2 from the germline V gene are SGHVS and FQNEAQ. V dropped 5 bases and J dropped 5 bases, with 10 bases sitting between them. This CDR3 region has 13 residues. CDR3 sequence: CASSAQGRNTIYS. The CDR3 coding sequence is TGTGCCAGCAGCGCGCAGGGGAGAAACACCATATATTCT.

This clonotype was detected a few times. This chain connects TRBV6-6 to TRBJ1-1, with 8 bases matching TRBD1. The CDR3 is made up of 16 amino acids. V lost 2 bases and J lost 3; bases outside the gene matches: 8. The germline V gene encodes CDR1 MNHNY and CDR2 SVGAGI (reference sequence). This CDR3 is CASSYGVGQGDTEAFF. CDR3 bases: TGTGCCAGCAGTTACGGGGTTGGACAGGGAGACACTGAAGCTTTCTTT.

The CDR3 loop is CASRENEGTAYEQYF. In nucleotides, the CDR3 is TGTGCCAGTAGAGAGAACGAGGGGACTGCCTACGAGCAGTACTTC. The chain is built from TRBV6-1 and TRBJ2-7; possibly TRBD2 for D (6 bases). The CDR3 spans 15 residues. Germline-derived CDR1 and CDR2 are MNHNS and SASEGT. V shed 9 bases and J shed 2 bases, with 20 bases lying between them.

This clonotype was seen ten or more times. The chain has TRBV5-6 and TRBJ2-7; 8 nucleotides line up with TRBD1. The CDR3 extends over 13 amino acids. Germline V gives CDR1 SGHDT, CDR2 YYEEEE. V lost 6 bases to trimming and J lost 2 bases; unmatched junction nucleotides: 4. The CDR3 sequence is CASILQGAYEQYF. CDR3 DNA sequence: TGTGCCAGCATCCTACAGGGGGCCTACGAGCAGTACTTC.

This clonotype was counted at least ten times. The J gene is TRBJ2-7, the V gene TRBV20-1, with D perhaps matching TRBD1 or TRBD2 (6 bases each). The V gene's germline CDR1 is DFQATT and CDR2 SNEGSKA (reference sequence). This CDR3 comprises 14 residues. Trimming removed 4 bases from V and 4 bases from J, with 17 bases in between. In DNA form, the CDR3 reads TGCAGTGCTAACTACGGGGGCGCCAGGTACGAGCAGTACTTC. Protein product: CSANYGGARYEQYF.